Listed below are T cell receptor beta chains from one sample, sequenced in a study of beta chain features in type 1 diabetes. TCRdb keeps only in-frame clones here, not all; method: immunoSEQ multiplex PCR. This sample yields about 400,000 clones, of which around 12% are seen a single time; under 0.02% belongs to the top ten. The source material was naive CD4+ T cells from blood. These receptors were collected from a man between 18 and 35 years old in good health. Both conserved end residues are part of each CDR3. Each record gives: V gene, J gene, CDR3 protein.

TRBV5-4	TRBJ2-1	CASSFEGGTSFSNEQFF
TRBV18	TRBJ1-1	CASSLGFGTEAFF
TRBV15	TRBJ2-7	CATSRQGFNEQYF
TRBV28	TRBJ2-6	CASSSGTGGVGANVLTF
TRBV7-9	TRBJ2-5	CATRRVEVRETQYF
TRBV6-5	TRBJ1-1	CASSQDRGGFEAFF
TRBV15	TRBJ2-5	CATSSPGTGEETQYF
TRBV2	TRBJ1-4	CASKTFEGQKLFF
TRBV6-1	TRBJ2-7	CASSVLTVSYEQYF
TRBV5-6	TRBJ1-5	CASSLGQGTGALPQHF
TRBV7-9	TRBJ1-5	CASSLWQGGFNQPQHF
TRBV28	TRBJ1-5	CASSLGGQGAQPQHF
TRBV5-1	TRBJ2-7	CASSEAGDSLSYF
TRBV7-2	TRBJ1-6	CASSLATLGGSYNSPLHF
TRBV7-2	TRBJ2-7	CASSYDTYEQYF
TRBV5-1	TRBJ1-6	CASSLVGSTSPLHF
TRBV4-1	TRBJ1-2	CASSQDNRGLDYGYTF
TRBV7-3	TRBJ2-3	CASSLRGSEGTQYF
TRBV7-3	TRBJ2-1	CASSLRTSGDIRDEQFF
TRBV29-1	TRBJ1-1	CSVIYEGQRNTEAFF
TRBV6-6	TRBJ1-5	CASSYTVWGDQPQHF
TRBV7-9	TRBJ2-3	CASSPPGIQNTDTQYF
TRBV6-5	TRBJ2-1	CASGSSGGGHEQFF
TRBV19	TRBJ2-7	CASAQQGVGEQYF
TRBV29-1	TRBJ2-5	CSVEGLAEETQYF
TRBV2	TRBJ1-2	CASSEFGEAANYGYTF
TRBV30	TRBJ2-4	CAWSDRAGKNIQYF
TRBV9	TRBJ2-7	CASSVGGRALYEQYF